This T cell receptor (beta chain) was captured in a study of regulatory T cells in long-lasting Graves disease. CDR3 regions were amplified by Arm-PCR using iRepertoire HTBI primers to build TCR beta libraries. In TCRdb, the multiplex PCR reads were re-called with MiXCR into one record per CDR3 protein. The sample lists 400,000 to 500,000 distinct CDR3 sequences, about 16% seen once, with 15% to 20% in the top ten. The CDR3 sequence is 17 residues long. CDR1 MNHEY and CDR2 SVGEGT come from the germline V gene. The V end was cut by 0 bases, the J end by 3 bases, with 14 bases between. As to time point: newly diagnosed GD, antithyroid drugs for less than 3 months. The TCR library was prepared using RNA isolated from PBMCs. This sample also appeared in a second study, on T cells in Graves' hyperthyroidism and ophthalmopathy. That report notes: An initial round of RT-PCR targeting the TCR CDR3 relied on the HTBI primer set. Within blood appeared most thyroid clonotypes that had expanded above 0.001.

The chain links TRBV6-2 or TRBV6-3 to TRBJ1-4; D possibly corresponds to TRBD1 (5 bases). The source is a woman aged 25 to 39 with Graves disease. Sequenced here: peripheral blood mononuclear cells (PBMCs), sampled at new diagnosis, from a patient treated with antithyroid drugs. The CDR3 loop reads CASSYSSWGSPNEKLFF. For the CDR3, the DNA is TGTGCCAGCAGTTACTCATCGTGGGGCAGCCCTAATGAAAAACTGTTTTTT.